These T cell receptor beta chains were read from a single sample in a study of blood T cell repertoires in COVID-19. Assay: immunoSEQ multiplex PCR; the TCRdb copy retains only in-frame clones and omits some. The profile shows around 290,000 clones, around 90% of them singletons. Sequenced material: PBMCs or T cells enriched from blood (not recorded which). These receptors were obtained from a middle-aged woman who had recovered from COVID-19. Each CDR3 is given with its conserved first and last residue. D genes are given only for firm matches. Expanded clones are given a class, and other clones once, few, many or no size at all.

V	size	J	D	DNA	CDR3
TRBV25-1	once	TRBJ1-2	TRBD1	TGTGCCAGCAGTGAACTCGGACAGGGCCCGAACTATGGCTACACCTTC	CASSELGQGPNYGYTF
TRBV4-2	NA	TRBJ1-5	TRBD1	TGTGCCAGCAGCCAAGACAGGGGGAGCAATCAGCCCCAGCATTTT	CASSQDRGSNQPQHF
TRBV7-2	NA	TRBJ2-1	TRBD2	TGTGCCAGCAGCTTGGGGGGGGATGGTGAGCAGTTCTTC	CASSLGGDGEQFF
TRBV9	NA	TRBJ2-1	TRBD2	TGTGCCAGCAGCGTAGTGTCTAGCGGGGGGGCGGGCAATGAGCAGTTCTTC	CASSVVSSGGAGNEQFF
TRBV6-5	NA	TRBJ2-3	TRBD2	TGTGCCACCATAGCGGGGGGGAGCACAGATACGCAGTATTTT	CATIAGGSTDTQYF
TRBV6-1	NA	TRBJ1-5	NA	TGTGCCAGCAGTGAAGACAGGGCCAATCAGCCCCAGCATTTT	CASSEDRANQPQHF
TRBV18	NA	TRBJ2-1	TRBD1	TGTGCCAGCTCACCAAGTCAGGGGGCACGCAATGAGCAGTTCTTC	CASSPSQGARNEQFF
TRBV6-2/TRBV6-3	NA	TRBJ2-1	NA	TGTGCCAGCAGCCCTTTCGGGAACAATGAGCAGTTCTTC	CASSPFGNNEQFF
TRBV5-1	NA	TRBJ2-1	TRBD1	TGCGCCAGCAGCTCCATCCCAGGACAGGGTTTAAACAATGAGCAGTTCTTC	CASSSIPGQGLNNEQFF
TRBV15	NA	TRBJ1-5	NA	TGTGCCACCAGCAGAGATTTTTGGGGGAGGGATCAGCCCCAGCATTTT	CATSRDFWGRDQPQHF
TRBV19	NA	TRBJ2-5	NA	TGTGCCAGTAGTAAAGCGGTAGCCACGCAGACCCAGTACTTC	CASSKAVATQTQYF
TRBV11-1	NA	TRBJ1-1	NA	TGTGCCAGCAGCTCTCACGGGGGGCAAGGAACTGAAGCTTTCTTT	CASSSHGGQGTEAFF
TRBV6-5	NA	TRBJ1-1	NA	TGTGCCAGCAGTTTGGGCAGGCGGAACACTGAAGCTTTCTTT	CASSLGRRNTEAFF
TRBV9	NA	TRBJ2-1	NA	TGTGCCAGCAGCGTAGTTCTAGCAAGCAATGAGCAGTTCTTC	CASSVVLASNEQFF
TRBV30	NA	TRBJ2-5	TRBD2	TGTGCCTGGACCGCAGGGTGGACTAGCGGGGTTCAAGAGACCCAGTACTTC	CAWTAGWTSGVQETQYF
TRBV12-3/TRBV12-4	once	TRBJ1-4	NA	TGTGCCAGCAAACGCGAAGGAGGGAAACTGTTTTTT	CASKREGGKLFF
TRBV30	NA	TRBJ2-2	TRBD2	TGTGCCTGGAGCTCTCTAGCGGGAGGGGACACCGGGGAGCTGTTTTTT	CAWSSLAGGDTGELFF